These 15 T cell receptor beta chains originate from one sample sequenced in a study of regulatory T cells in long-lasting Graves disease (dated by TCRdb to about 2021). Library construction relied on multiplex PCR. These reads were obtained on an Illumina HiSeq 4000. TCR beta libraries were built with iRepertoire HTBI primers and Arm-PCR amplification of CDR3 regions. TCRdb reworked the public reads: Q25 trimming with fastp, MiXCR clone assembly, productive beta chains retained. Every distinct CDR3 protein forms one entry, paired with its most common genes and DNA. The sample yields roughly 530,000 distinct CDR3 sequences; approximately 16% were counted once. Jointly, the top ten make up 25% of the sample. Interpreted using the paper, the time point label stands for: newly diagnosed GD, antithyroid drugs for less than 3 months. RNA was extracted from PBMCs in TRIzol for both TCR sequencing and RNA sequencing.

The sample also formed part of further work on T cells in Graves' hyperthyroidism and ophthalmopathy.

The sample here was peripheral blood mononuclear cells (PBMCs), taken at new diagnosis, from a patient treated with antithyroid drugs. The receptors were gathered from a woman in her forties or fifties with Graves disease. Donor details come from another sample of the same person, matched by shared clones.

This clonotype was detected ten times or more. This sequence joins TRBV7-2 and TRBJ1-1; no firm D call. Germline CDR1 SGHTA, CDR2 FQGNSA. The CDR3 loop spans 14 amino acids. V lost 6 bases to trimming and J lost 2 bases, with 13 bases between them. As DNA, the CDR3 is TGTGCCAGCAGGAGCCTGACTCATAACACTGAAGCTTTCTTT. It yields the protein CASRSLTHNTEAFF.

This clonotype was observed a handful of times. The chain recombines TRBV27 with TRBJ2-7; 11 positions agree with TRBD1. Trimming removed 6 bases from V and 4 bases from J; junction bases left unmatched: 8. The CDR3 spans 15 residues. The germline V gene encodes CDR1 MNHEY and CDR2 SMNVEV (reference sequence). CDR3 nucleotide sequence: TGTGCCAGCAGCCGAATAGGACAGGGGGCTTACGAGCAGTACTTC. This sequence encodes CASSRIGQGAYEQYF.

In this sample, this clonotype turned up a few times. The gene calls are TRBV28 and TRBJ1-2; no clear D gene. In germline, CDR1 is MDHEN, CDR2 SYDVKM. CDR3 size: 15 residues. The V gene lost 3 bases and the J gene lost 4 bases, with 15 bases spanning the gap. The CDR3, as DNA: TGTGCCAGCAGTTTGCAACTAGAAAGCGGCTATGGCTACACCTTC. This gives the protein CASSLQLESGYGYTF.

Concerning this clonotype itself: It may be a read error: a sequence one base away is much more abundant. The DNA of the CDR3 is TGCAGCGCCGCCGAGGTGGACTTACAAGGGACCCAGTACTTC. Translated, it gives CSAAEVDLQGTQYF. The V call is TRBV29-1, the J call TRBJ2-5, with D perhaps matching TRBD2 (5 bases). There are 14 residues in the CDR3. Germline CDR1 SQVTM, CDR2 ANQGSEA.

This clonotype appeared many times. The gene calls are TRBV20-1 and TRBJ2-5, with 16 bases identical to TRBD2. The CDR3 loop spans 15 amino acids. The junction had 5 bases not matched to a gene; V was cut back by 5 bases and J by 5 bases. CDR1 is DFQATT and CDR2 is SNEGSKA in the germline V gene (reference sequence). The CDR3 here is CSAAGTSGGGETQYF. The CDR3 nucleotides are TGCAGTGCTGCCGGGACTAGCGGGGGGGGGGAGACCCAGTACTTC.

This chain connects TRBV28 to TRBJ1-2; perhaps TRBD1 as D (5 bases). Per the germline V gene, CDR1 is MDHEN and CDR2 is SYDVKM. V shed 5 bases and J shed 8 bases, with 18 bases lying between them. The CDR3 covers 14 residues. CDR3 sequence reads: CASSPQGGLPGYTF. The CDR3 nucleotides read TGTGCCAGCAGTCCGCAGGGAGGCCTTCCCGGCTACACCTTC.

A remark on this clonotype: The junction departs from germline at one end; a sequencing error may be responsible. This rearrangement joins TRBV27 to TRBJ2-7; D is ambiguous. The CDR3 length is 14 residues. Germline CDR1 reads MNHEY; CDR2 reads SMNVEV (reference sequence). In DNA, the CDR3 is TGTGCCAGCAGTTCTTACCGAGGAGCCTACGGGCAGTACTTC. It codes for CASSSYRGAYGQYF.

This clonotype was seen ten or more times. The genes are TRBV6-9 and TRBJ2-5; tentatively, D is TRBD2 (7 bases). The germline V gene has CDR1 MNHGY and CDR2 SVAAGI. The V end was cut by 3 bases, the J end by 5 bases, with 19 bases between. The CDR3 has 16 amino acids. CDR3 DNA: TGTGCCAGCAGTTACGGTTTGGGGGGGCGGATGGAGACCCAGTACTTC. It yields the protein CASSYGLGGRMETQYF.

This clonotype was detected a few times. A much bigger clone sits one base away, suggesting this may be a read error. The conserved closing phenylalanine or tryptophan is absent in this CDR3, likely reflecting a read error. The V and J genes are TRBV11-3 and TRBJ2-1; tentative D call: TRBD2 (6 bases). This CDR3 has 15 residues. The germline V gene has CDR1 SGHNT and CDR2 YENEEA. Trimming removed 5 bases from V and 8 bases from J, with 19 bases in between. The CDR3 DNA reads TGTGCCAGCAGCCACCCCACGATGGGGGAGGATGAGCAGTTCTCC. Protein: CASSHPTMGEDEQFS.

The chain couples TRBV6-1 to TRBJ1-2; 8 nucleotides line up with TRBD1. Germline assignment: CDR1 MNHNS and CDR2 SASEGT. V shed 6 bases, J shed 3 bases, and the junction held 9 bases outside the gene matches. This CDR3 contains 15 residues. For the CDR3, the DNA is TGTGCCAGCAGCTCTGACAGACAGGGGTACTATGGCTACACCTTC. This codes for CASSSDRQGYYGYTF.

With respect to this clonotype: A far larger clone differs by one base, so this is likely a read error. DNA of the CDR3: TGTGCCAGCAATCACGGTACGAACACTGAAGCTTTCTTT. This encodes CASNHGTNTEAFF. The chain combines TRBV6-1 with TRBJ1-1; no clear D. Trimming left V 7 bases short and J 1 base short, with 10 bases between. The CDR3 is 13 amino acids. Germline V gene lookup returns CDR1 MNHNS and CDR2 SASEGT.

This clonotype was counted a few times. This chain joins TRBV7-9 and TRBJ1-1; the match to TRBD1 covers 11 bases. Germline assignment: CDR1 SEHNR and CDR2 FQNEAQ (reference sequence). The J segment lost 3 bases and the V segment lost 5 bases, leaving 8 bases of the junction unmatched. The CDR3 covers 16 residues. The CDR3 bases are TGTGCCAGCAGCCGGGACAGGGGGGGCATGGACACTGAAGCTTTCTTT. This encodes CASSRDRGGMDTEAFF.

This clonotype was picked up many times. J is TRBJ1-2 and V is TRBV7-9; tentative D call: TRBD1 (5 bases). The germline V and J ends were trimmed by 7 bases and 0 bases, with 15 bases remaining between them. Germline-derived CDR1 and CDR2 are SEHNR and FQNEAQ (reference sequence). The CDR3 consists of 15 residues. The CDR3 here is CASTLGHIPNYGYTF. The CDR3 coding sequence is TGTGCCAGCACTCTCGGACACATACCTAACTATGGCTACACCTTC.

This clonotype was detected many times. This chain joins TRBV2 and TRBJ1-1; D may be TRBD1 (6 bases). The CDR3 covers 15 residues. Trimming shortened V by 0 bases and J by 4 bases, and 12 bases separated the two germline ends. Looked up from germline, CDR1 is SNHLY and CDR2 is FYNNEI. CDR3 DNA: TGTGCCAGCAGTGAAGCGGCCAGGGGAATCACTGAAGCTTTCTTT. It codes for CASSEAARGITEAFF.

V and J are TRBV6-4 and TRBJ2-3; no reliable D call. Germline assignment: CDR1 MRHNA and CDR2 SNTAGT. Deletions cut 6 bases from V and 3 bases from J, with 16 bases between. This CDR3 has 15 residues. CDR3 DNA: TGTGCCAGCAGCCCAGGAGACCTTAGTACAGATACGCAGTATTTT. Its protein product is CASSPGDLSTDTQYF.